One and the same sample provided the 17 T cell receptor beta chains below, sequenced in a study of cytomegalovirus exposure and HLA in healthy donors. With 60 Vbeta and 13 Jbeta primers, the PCR was carried out. The assay was immunoSEQ multiplex PCR, and TCRdb's table has in-frame clones only and misses some. Of roughly 290,000 clones detected, around 80% appear once; the ten largest clones hold roughly 0.3%. The sample comprised PBMCs. The receptors come from a girl aged 2 to 9 in good health and CMV-seronegative.

The chain joins TRBV23-1 to TRBJ2-1, with D perhaps matching TRBD1 (7 bases). TRBV23-1 carries the ORF label, with uncertain function. Trimming left V 3 bases short and J 0 bases short, with 21 bases between. The CDR3 length is 19 residues. The CDR3 is CASSQPRARGVSSYNEQFF. CDR3 sequence (DNA): TGCGCCAGCAGTCAGCCTAGGGCCAGGGGGGTCAGCTCCTACAATGAGCAGTTCTTC.

This clone showed up just once. The chain combines TRBV5-6 with TRBJ1-1; 8 bases are shared with TRBD1. The length of the CDR3 is 14 residues. The V gene end was trimmed by 0 bases and the J gene end by 8 bases; junction bases not matched to a gene: 6. CDR1 SGHDT and CDR2 YYEEEE come from the germline V gene. The DNA of the CDR3 is TGTGCCAGCAGCTTGGGGACAGGGAGTGTCGAAGCTTTCTTT. Amino acids: CASSLGTGSVEAFF.

The chain couples TRBV7-9 to TRBJ1-2; D is unresolved. CDR3 size: 15 residues. Germline assignment: CDR1 SEHNR and CDR2 FQNEAQ (reference sequence). V shed 1 base and J shed 1 base, with 10 bases lying between them. The CDR3 sequence: CASSLVLQNNYGYTF. The CDR3 DNA follows: TGTGCCAGCAGCTTAGTTCTACAGAATAACTATGGCTACACCTTC.

The genes are TRBV13 and TRBJ2-3; 7 nucleotides line up with TRBD2. This CDR3 is built from 16 residues. The germline CDR1 and CDR2 sequences are PRHDT and FYEKMQ (reference sequence). After removal of 4 bases from V and 4 bases from J, the junction contained 11 bases not matched to a gene. CDR3 amino acids: CASSSYFGGTSDTQYF. CDR3 DNA: TGTGCCAGCAGCTCCTACTTCGGGGGGACCTCAGATACGCAGTATTTT. Complete variable domain (other parts from reference TRBV13 and TRBJ2-3): AAGVIQSPRHLIKEKRETATLKCYPIPRHDTVYWYQQGPGQDPQFLISFYEKMQSDKGSIPDRFSAQQFSDYHSELNMSSLELGDSALYFCASSSYFGGTSDTQYFGPGTRLTVL.

A note on this clone: The same CDR3 can be traced to other DNA sequences in this sample. The V call is TRBV28, the J call TRBJ1-5; D perhaps matches TRBD1 (5 bases). The germline V and J ends were trimmed by 8 bases and 0 bases, with 11 bases remaining between them. The germline CDR1 and CDR2 sequences are MDHEN and SYDVKM. There are 14 residues in the CDR3. The CDR3 here is CASLEGYSNQPQHF. In DNA form, the CDR3 reads TGTGCCAGCCTGGAGGGGTATAGCAATCAGCCCCAGCATTTT.

The CDR3 sequence: CASSMETAYNEQFF. The CDR3 DNA reads TGTGCCAGTAGTATGGAGACGGCTTACAATGAGCAGTTCTTC. The chain joins TRBV19 to TRBJ2-1; D not resolved. This CDR3 is built from 14 residues. Germline lookup yields CDR1 LNHDA and CDR2 SQIVND (reference sequence). Trimming took off 3 bases at V and 4 bases at J, with 10 bases between the two ends.

The DNA for the CDR3 is TGTGCCAGCAGCTTTCGGGGGACAGATATTAAACGCTATCAGCCCCAGCATTTT. This sequence encodes CASSFRGTDIKRYQPQHF. The V call is TRBV5-4, the J call TRBJ1-5; 7 nucleotides match TRBD1. The V gene end was trimmed by 2 bases and the J gene end by 5 bases; junction bases not matched to a gene: 16. Germline CDR1 reads SGHNT; CDR2 reads YYREEE (reference sequence). This CDR3 is 18 amino acids long.

The chain combines TRBV5-1 with TRBJ1-2; TRBD1 agrees at 10 bases. There are 15 residues in the CDR3. The V gene end was trimmed by 3 bases and the J gene end by 4 bases; junction bases not matched to a gene: 6. Germline CDR1 is SGHRS and CDR2 is YFSETQ. CDR3 amino acids: CASSSGQGLSYGYTF. The CDR3 DNA reads as TGCGCCAGCAGCTCGGGACAGGGGCTTTCCTATGGCTACACCTTC.

V and J are TRBV9 and TRBJ1-6; no reliable D call. Germline CDR1 is SGDLS and CDR2 is YYNGEE. The CDR3 contains 14 residues. Trimming stripped 3 bases from V and 7 bases from J, with 11 bases between. CDR3 region: CASSGGLRNSPLHF. The CDR3 region has the DNA TGTGCCAGCAGCGGAGGGTTGAGGAATTCACCCCTCCACTTT.

The chain combines TRBV28 with TRBJ2-6; D possibly corresponds to TRBD1 (6 bases). The CDR3 spans 17 residues. Per the germline V gene, CDR1 is MDHEN and CDR2 is SYDVKM. Trimming cost V 2 bases and J 0 bases, with 11 bases left between them. The CDR3 nucleotides are TGTGCCAGCAGTTTAATCGACAGGCGCTCTGGGGCCAACGTCCTGACTTTC. Translation: CASSLIDRRSGANVLTF.

The rearrangement links TRBV7-8 to TRBJ2-7; D is ambiguous. V shed 1 base and J shed 0 bases, with 10 bases lying between them. This CDR3 is 15 amino acids long. CDR1 and CDR2 (germline): SGHVS, FQNEAQ. CDR3 amino acids: CASSLDARVSYEQYF. In DNA, the CDR3 is TGTGCCAGCAGCTTAGATGCCCGGGTCTCCTACGAGCAGTACTTC.

The V call is TRBV4-1, the J call TRBJ2-5, with 7 bases fitting TRBD2. CDR3 length equals 14 residues. Germline V gene lookup returns CDR1 MGHRA and CDR2 YSYEKL. Trimming removed 0 bases from V and 7 bases from J; junction bases left unmatched: 5. The CDR3 coding sequence is TGCGCCAGCAGCCAAGAGGAGCGGGACCGGACCCAGTACTTC. Its protein is CASSQEERDRTQYF.

The table lists this clone with a few counts. This chain joins TRBV4-2 and TRBJ2-3, with 9 bases fitting TRBD2. From germline, CDR1 is LGHNA and CDR2 YNFKEQ. CDR3 length equals 17 residues. J lost 4 bases, V lost 0 bases, and 8 bases had no gene match. The CDR3 DNA follows: TGTGCCAGCAGCCAAGATCGTGGTAGCGGGAGTGCAGATACGCAGTATTTT. It encodes CASSQDRGSGSADTQYF.

This clone was detected only a few times. The V gene is TRBV28, the J gene TRBJ2-7, with 7 bases fitting TRBD1. Germline V gives CDR1 MDHEN, CDR2 SYDVKM. The CDR3 covers 15 residues. Trimming removed 6 bases from V and 1 base from J; junction bases left unmatched: 9. CDR3 in amino acids: CASSGAGTESYEQYF. CDR3 DNA: TGTGCCAGCAGCGGAGCCGGGACAGAATCCTACGAGCAGTACTTC.

CDR3 residues: CASNSPAGAPNEQFF. The CDR3 coding sequence is TGTGCCAGCAATTCCCCAGCGGGAGCCCCTAATGAGCAGTTCTTC. The V and J genes are TRBV28 and TRBJ2-1; 8 bases match TRBD2. Germline V gene sequence: CDR1 MDHEN, CDR2 SYDVKM. The V and J ends lost 7 bases and 7 bases, in that order; junction bases with no gene match: 12. This CDR3 region has 15 residues.

The V and J genes are TRBV29-1 and TRBJ2-5; weak D call: TRBD1 (6 bases). Trimming shortened V by 4 bases and J by 5 bases, and 20 bases separated the two germline ends. This CDR3 region has 15 residues. The germline gives CDR1 SQVTM, CDR2 ANQGSEA. CDR3 residues: CSVARRGSGLETQYF. The DNA of the CDR3 is TGCAGCGTTGCTCGAAGGGGGTCAGGGTTGGAGACCCAGTACTTC.

This chain uses TRBV9 with TRBJ2-7; 8 nucleotides align to TRBD1. From germline, CDR1 is SGDLS and CDR2 YYNGEE. The CDR3 is made up of 14 amino acids. V lost 4 bases, J lost 5 bases, and 8 bases stayed unmatched. CDR3 sequence reads: CASSPWDRLDEQYF. The CDR3 nucleotides are TGTGCCAGCAGCCCCTGGGACAGGCTCGACGAGCAGTACTTC.